These T cell receptor beta chains were read from a single sample in a study of blood T cell repertoires in COVID-19. The data were produced by immunoSEQ multiplex PCR, yet TCRdb's version contains in-frame clones alone and is incomplete. The data show 400,000 or so clones, over 75% seen once. The sequenced sample was PBMCs or T cells enriched from blood (not recorded which). These receptors were taken from a man aged 35-49 years in a cohort exposed to, infected with or recovered from COVID-19 (not recorded which). Each CDR3 is given with its conserved first and last residue. A D gene is named only where the DNA matches it firmly. The size of a clone is reported for some rows only, either as once, few or many, or as a class for expanded clones.

cdr3_aa: CASTPTGNEQFF
cdr3_nt: TGTGCCAGCACCCCGACGGGCAATGAGCAGTTCTTC
v_call: TRBV28
d_call: NA
clone_size: once
j_call: TRBJ2-1

cdr3_aa: CASSPNRGGMNTEAFF
cdr3_nt: TGTGCCAGCTCACCAAACAGGGGCGGAATGAACACTGAAGCTTTCTTT
v_call: TRBV18
d_call: TRBD1
clone_size: NA
j_call: TRBJ1-1

cdr3_aa: CAISEPPTANEQYF
cdr3_nt: TGTGCCATCAGTGAGCCGCCCACAGCCAACGAGCAGTACTTC
v_call: TRBV10-3
d_call: NA
clone_size: NA
j_call: TRBJ2-7

cdr3_aa: CASSPRTGVPTEAFF
cdr3_nt: TGTGCCAGCAGTCCCCGGACGGGGGTCCCGACTGAAGCTTTCTTT
v_call: TRBV28
d_call: NA
clone_size: NA
j_call: TRBJ1-1

cdr3_aa: CANSTTGVPSYEQYF
cdr3_nt: TGTGCCAACTCTACAACCGGGGTCCCCTCCTACGAGCAGTACTTC
v_call: TRBV3-1/TRBV3-2
d_call: NA
clone_size: NA
j_call: TRBJ2-7

cdr3_aa: CASSLDRVVNYGYTF
cdr3_nt: TGTGCCAGCAGCTTAGACAGGGTCGTTAACTATGGCTACACCTTC
v_call: TRBV5-4
d_call: TRBD1
clone_size: NA
j_call: TRBJ1-2

cdr3_aa: CASSDWAGGPPNTEAFF
cdr3_nt: TGTGCCAGCAGTGATTGGGCAGGGGGCCCACCAAACACTGAAGCTTTCTTT
v_call: TRBV2
d_call: TRBD1
clone_size: once
j_call: TRBJ1-1

cdr3_aa: CASIRGTSGRARTGELFF
cdr3_nt: TGTGCCAGCATCCGGGGTACTAGCGGGAGGGCCCGGACCGGGGAGCTGTTTTTT
v_call: TRBV11-2
d_call: TRBD2
clone_size: NA
j_call: TRBJ2-2

cdr3_aa: CATLRYPSSYNEQFF
cdr3_nt: TGTGCCACCCTGAGGTACCCGAGCTCCTACAATGAGCAGTTCTTC
v_call: TRBV6-5
d_call: NA
clone_size: NA
j_call: TRBJ2-1

cdr3_aa: CASSPPVTGPQETQYF
cdr3_nt: TGTGCCAGCAGTCCCCCGGTGACAGGACCCCAAGAGACCCAGTACTTC
v_call: TRBV28
d_call: NA
clone_size: once
j_call: TRBJ2-5

cdr3_aa: CASSLSGTGGTEAFF
cdr3_nt: TGTGCCAGCAGTTTATCTGGGACAGGGGGCACTGAAGCTTTCTTT
v_call: TRBV27
d_call: TRBD1
clone_size: NA
j_call: TRBJ1-1

cdr3_aa: CASSPGVEGYTF
cdr3_nt: TGTGCCAGTTCCCCAGGGGTAGAGGGCTACACCTTC
v_call: TRBV6-5
d_call: NA
clone_size: NA
j_call: TRBJ1-2

cdr3_aa: CASSEQGAGQPQHF
cdr3_nt: TGTGCCAGCAGTGAACAGGGGGCAGGGCAGCCCCAGCATTTT
v_call: TRBV2
d_call: TRBD1
clone_size: NA
j_call: TRBJ1-5

cdr3_aa: CASSQDWSGSNEQFF
cdr3_nt: TGTGCCAGCAGCCAAGATTGGAGCGGGAGCAATGAGCAGTTCTTC
v_call: TRBV3-1/TRBV3-2
d_call: TRBD2
clone_size: NA
j_call: TRBJ2-1

cdr3_aa: CASSLLATSRHEQYF
cdr3_nt: TGTGCCAGCAGTTTACTAGCGACTTCCCGCCACGAGCAGTACTTC
v_call: TRBV6-2/TRBV6-3
d_call: TRBD2
clone_size: NA
j_call: TRBJ2-7

cdr3_aa: CASSPRLAGGRTGELFF
cdr3_nt: TGTGCCAGCTCACCACGGCTAGCGGGAGGACGGACCGGGGAGCTGTTTTTT
v_call: TRBV18
d_call: TRBD2
clone_size: NA
j_call: TRBJ2-2

cdr3_aa: CASSFLQGNEKLFF
cdr3_nt: TGTGCCAGCAGTTTTTTACAGGGAAATGAAAAACTGTTTTTT
v_call: TRBV28
d_call: NA
clone_size: NA
j_call: TRBJ1-4

cdr3_aa: CASRDREKNEKLFF
cdr3_nt: TGCGCCAGCAGGGACAGGGAGAAGAATGAAAAACTGTTTTTT
v_call: TRBV5-1
d_call: TRBD1
clone_size: NA
j_call: TRBJ1-4

cdr3_aa: CASRSTGSSYNEQFF
cdr3_nt: TGTGCCAGCAGATCCACAGGGAGCTCCTACAATGAGCAGTTCTTC
v_call: TRBV7-3
d_call: NA
clone_size: NA
j_call: TRBJ2-1

cdr3_aa: CASTYQDSYNEQFF
cdr3_nt: TGTGCCAGCACCTACCAGGACTCATACAATGAGCAGTTCTTC
v_call: TRBV5-4
d_call: NA
clone_size: NA
j_call: TRBJ2-1

cdr3_aa: CAWSHTRLAGHNEQFF
cdr3_nt: TGTGCCTGGAGTCATACCCGACTAGCGGGCCACAATGAGCAGTTCTTC
v_call: TRBV30
d_call: TRBD2
clone_size: NA
j_call: TRBJ2-1

cdr3_aa: CASSLGLAGGSGTQYF
cdr3_nt: TGTGCCAGCAGCCTTGGACTAGCGGGAGGGTCCGGTACGCAGTATTTT
v_call: TRBV3-1/TRBV3-2
d_call: TRBD2
clone_size: few
j_call: TRBJ2-3

cdr3_aa: CASTPTTTSTDTQYF
cdr3_nt: TGTGCCAGCACCCCGACAACGACAAGCACAGATACGCAGTATTTT
v_call: TRBV3-1/TRBV3-2
d_call: NA
clone_size: few
j_call: TRBJ2-3

cdr3_aa: CASADGTGGNQPQHF
cdr3_nt: TGTGCTAGTGCCGACGGGACAGGGGGCAATCAGCCCCAGCATTTT
v_call: TRBV12-5
d_call: TRBD1
clone_size: NA
j_call: TRBJ1-5

cdr3_aa: CASSAPGQGASEQYF
cdr3_nt: TGTGCCAGCAGCGCCCCGGGACAGGGGGCGTCCGAGCAGTACTTC
v_call: TRBV11-2
d_call: TRBD1
clone_size: NA
j_call: TRBJ2-7

cdr3_aa: CASSLGRESYNEQFF
cdr3_nt: TGTGCCAGCAGCTTGGGCAGGGAATCCTACAATGAGCAGTTCTTC
v_call: TRBV5-4
d_call: NA
clone_size: NA
j_call: TRBJ2-1

cdr3_aa: CASSLGGQDEAFF
cdr3_nt: TGTGCCAGCAGTTTGGGGGGGCAGGATGAAGCTTTCTTT
v_call: TRBV12-3/TRBV12-4
d_call: NA
clone_size: NA
j_call: TRBJ1-1

cdr3_aa: CATSRDLAGSYEQYF
cdr3_nt: TGTGCCACCAGCAGAGATTTGGCAGGGTCCTACGAGCAGTACTTC
v_call: TRBV15
d_call: NA
clone_size: NA
j_call: TRBJ2-7

cdr3_aa: CASSETGGQQPQHF
cdr3_nt: TGCGCCAGCAGCGAGACAGGGGGCCAGCAGCCCCAGCATTTT
v_call: TRBV5-1
d_call: TRBD1
clone_size: NA
j_call: TRBJ1-5

cdr3_aa: CASSLLGGSYNEQFF
cdr3_nt: TGCGCCAGCAGCTTGCTAGGGGGCAGCTACAATGAGCAGTTCTTC
v_call: TRBV5-1
d_call: TRBD1
clone_size: NA
j_call: TRBJ2-1

cdr3_aa: CASSGTAWGYEQYF
cdr3_nt: TGTGCCAGCAGTGGGACAGCATGGGGCTACGAGCAGTACTTC
v_call: TRBV2
d_call: NA
clone_size: NA
j_call: TRBJ2-7

cdr3_aa: CASSQTSGKETQYF
cdr3_nt: TGTGCCAGCAGCCAAACTAGCGGGAAAGAGACCCAGTACTTC
v_call: TRBV7-2
d_call: TRBD2
clone_size: NA
j_call: TRBJ2-5

cdr3_aa: CATSRDRVEQYF
cdr3_nt: TGTGCCACCAGCAGAGACAGGGTCGAGCAGTACTTC
v_call: TRBV15
d_call: NA
clone_size: NA
j_call: TRBJ2-7

cdr3_aa: CASSQRRTGEAFF
cdr3_nt: TGTGCCAGCAGCCAGAGACGGACAGGTGAAGCTTTCTTT
v_call: TRBV7-8
d_call: TRBD1
clone_size: once
j_call: TRBJ1-1

cdr3_aa: CASSYLMGGPNEQFF
cdr3_nt: TGTGCCAGCAGCTATCTAATGGGAGGGCCGAATGAGCAGTTCTTC
v_call: TRBV7-9
d_call: TRBD2
clone_size: NA
j_call: TRBJ2-1

cdr3_aa: CAWGLAGVERQYF
cdr3_nt: TGTGCCTGGGGACTAGCGGGAGTAGAACGGCAGTACTTC
v_call: TRBV30
d_call: TRBD2
clone_size: NA
j_call: TRBJ2-7

cdr3_aa: CASSLSGGNTEAFF
cdr3_nt: TGTGCCAGCAGCTTATCGGGGGGAAACACTGAAGCTTTCTTT
v_call: TRBV7-9
d_call: NA
clone_size: NA
j_call: TRBJ1-1

cdr3_aa: CASSLSGGVNTEAFF
cdr3_nt: TGTGCCAGCAGTTTATCGGGAGGGGTGAACACTGAAGCTTTCTTT
v_call: TRBV27
d_call: NA
clone_size: NA
j_call: TRBJ1-1

cdr3_aa: CAVAKNSNQPQHF
cdr3_nt: TGTGCCGTAGCAAAGAATAGCAATCAGCCCCAGCATTTT
v_call: TRBV7-2
d_call: NA
clone_size: NA
j_call: TRBJ1-5

cdr3_aa: CASSVEGGANEKLFF
cdr3_nt: TGTGCCAGCAGCGTAGAGGGAGGAGCTAATGAAAAACTGTTTTTT
v_call: TRBV9
d_call: NA
clone_size: NA
j_call: TRBJ1-4

cdr3_aa: CASSPLFRGEQYF
cdr3_nt: TGTGCCAGCAGTCCCCTTTTCAGGGGCGAGCAGTACTTC
v_call: TRBV28
d_call: NA
clone_size: few
j_call: TRBJ2-7

cdr3_aa: CASKGQGRNTGELFF
cdr3_nt: TGTGCCAGCAAGGGGCAGGGTCGGAACACCGGGGAGCTGTTTTTT
v_call: TRBV28
d_call: NA
clone_size: NA
j_call: TRBJ2-2

cdr3_aa: CASSVGPSNYGYTF
cdr3_nt: TGTGCCAGCAGCGTGGGCCCATCTAACTATGGCTACACCTTC
v_call: TRBV7-2
d_call: NA
clone_size: NA
j_call: TRBJ1-2

cdr3_aa: CASSSKRQGASNYGYTF
cdr3_nt: TGCGCCAGCAGCTCGAAACGACAGGGGGCGAGCAACTATGGCTACACCTTC
v_call: TRBV5-1
d_call: TRBD1
clone_size: few
j_call: TRBJ1-2

cdr3_aa: CATSWTGLRGEQYF
cdr3_nt: TGTGCCACCAGCTGGACAGGCCTTCGGGGGGAGCAGTACTTC
v_call: TRBV15
d_call: NA
clone_size: NA
j_call: TRBJ2-7

cdr3_aa: CASSLDSPNYGYTF
cdr3_nt: TGCGCCAGCAGCTTGGACAGCCCTAACTATGGCTACACCTTC
v_call: TRBV5-1
d_call: NA
clone_size: NA
j_call: TRBJ1-2

cdr3_aa: CASSEYYEQYF
cdr3_nt: TGTGCCAGCAGTGAATACTACGAGCAGTACTTC
v_call: TRBV2
d_call: NA
clone_size: NA
j_call: TRBJ2-7

cdr3_aa: CASSLMGREASYEQYF
cdr3_nt: TGTGCCAGCAGCTTGATGGGGCGGGAGGCCTCCTACGAGCAGTACTTC
v_call: TRBV5-6
d_call: TRBD2
clone_size: NA
j_call: TRBJ2-7